A single sample gave rise to the 16 T cell receptor beta chains below, sequenced in a study of a mutant IDH1 vaccine in newly diagnosed glioma. Antigens of these TCRs are unknown. Time point meaning: week 5, during vaccination. The vaccine gave 300 ug of a 20-mer mutant IDH1 peptide subcutaneously per dose. Clones were read by immunoSEQ multiplex PCR, and TCRdb kept only the in-frame ones, dropping some. Here the sample spans 25,000 or so clones, around 85% being singletons. The material was PBMCs, obtained from a glioma patient whose treatment included an IDH1 peptide vaccine. These receptors all stem from a man between 40 and 49 years old with glioma. Some clones in this sample may be carry-over from other donors' samples.

The chain has TRBV15 and TRBJ2-2; 8 positions agree with TRBD2. After removal of 4 bases from V and 6 bases from J, the junction contained 16 bases not matched to a gene. The CDR3 extends over 18 amino acids. Germline V gives CDR1 LNHNV, CDR2 YYDKDF (reference sequence). The CDR3 nucleotides read TGTGCCACCAGCACCGATTCCGGGACTAGTGTTCCTCCCGGGGAGCTGTTTTTT. This sequence encodes CATSTDSGTSVPPGELFF.

V is TRBV18 and J is TRBJ1-1; the match to TRBD1 covers 7 bases. CDR1 KGHSH and CDR2 LQKENI come from the germline V gene. The V and J ends lost 5 bases and 1 base, in that order; junction bases with no gene match: 7. CDR3 length: 15 amino acids. This chain's CDR3 is CASSKPGTANTEAFF. The CDR3 DNA reads as TGTGCCAGCTCAAAACCCGGGACAGCGAACACTGAAGCTTTCTTT.

This clone has just one count. The chain joins TRBV6-6 to TRBJ1-1; D ambiguous. V dropped 0 bases and J dropped 1 base, with 3 bases sitting between them. Germline V CDR1 and CDR2: MNHNY, SVGAGI (reference sequence). The CDR3 is made up of 13 amino acids. CDR3 sequence reads: CASSYSENTEAFF. The CDR3 region has the DNA TGTGCCAGCAGTTACTCAGAGAACACTGAAGCTTTCTTT.

This clone was counted between two and nine times. The chain couples TRBV14 to TRBJ1-3; 7 bases map to TRBD1. J was trimmed by 1 base and V by 2 bases; bases with no gene match: 2. The CDR3 loop spans 15 amino acids. Germline assignment: CDR1 SGHDN and CDR2 FVKESK. The CDR3 region is CASSQYRGSGNTIYF. The DNA of the CDR3 is TGTGCCAGCAGCCAATACAGGGGATCTGGAAACACCATATATTTT.

This clone was found a few times. The chain employs TRBV5-1 and TRBJ1-1; 9 bases agree with TRBD1. Germline-derived CDR1 and CDR2 are SGHRS and YFSETQ. The CDR3 sequence is 14 residues long. Trimming at V came to 4 bases and at J to 11 bases, leaving 12 bases not matched to a gene. CDR3 DNA: TGCGCCAGCAGCCGGGAAGGACAGGGGATTTGGGCTTTCTTT. Its translation is CASSREGQGIWAFF.

The CDR3 spells CASSGSVDRNQPQHF. The CDR3 nucleotides are TGTGCCAGCAGTGGCTCCGTCGATCGGAATCAGCCCCAGCATTTT. The V gene is TRBV6-1, the J gene TRBJ1-5; D unresolved. The V gene lost 4 bases and the J gene lost 4 bases, with 14 bases spanning the gap. The CDR3 length is 15 residues. Germline values: CDR1 MNHNS, CDR2 SASEGT.

The J gene is TRBJ1-1, the V gene TRBV6-1; possibly TRBD1 for D (6 bases). Germline assignment: CDR1 MNHNS and CDR2 SASEGT. The CDR3 is made up of 15 amino acids. V shed 6 bases and J shed 8 bases, with 22 bases lying between them. The chain's CDR3 is CASSSLFWGAREAFF. The CDR3 DNA reads as TGTGCCAGCAGCTCGCTTTTTTGGGGGGCGCGAGAAGCTTTCTTT.

This chain connects TRBV15 to TRBJ1-2; D is uncertain. The CDR3 sequence is 18 residues long. Germline V CDR1 and CDR2: LNHNV, YYDKDF (reference sequence). V shed 1 base and J shed 4 bases, with 22 bases lying between them. CDR3 DNA: TGTGCCACCAGCAGAGGCCGATATAATTTGGACGAAGTCTATGGCTACACCTTC. This gives the protein CATSRGRYNLDEVYGYTF.

V is TRBV5-1 and J is TRBJ2-2, with D unclear. The CDR3 is 14 residues long. The germline V gene encodes CDR1 SGHRS and CDR2 YFSETQ. The V and J ends lost 2 bases and 6 bases respectively, with 11 bases between them. CDR3 coding DNA: TGCGCCAGCAGCTTAAGGGCCGAGCCCGGGGAGCTGTTTTTT. Protein sequence: CASSLRAEPGELFF.

This chain links TRBV6-6 with TRBJ2-3, with no clear D. Germline loops: CDR1 MNHNY, CDR2 SVGAGI (reference sequence). The CDR3 totals 16 residues. Trimming cost V 2 bases and J 1 base, with 13 bases left between them. CDR3 in amino acids: CASSYRVWVGTDTQYF. CDR3 sequence (DNA): TGTGCCAGCAGTTACCGAGTGTGGGTGGGCACAGATACGCAGTATTTT.

The J gene is TRBJ2-5, the V gene TRBV2, with TRBD2 matching over 7 bases. Per germline, CDR1 SNHLY and CDR2 FYNNEI. CDR3 size: 14 residues. With 6 bases clipped from V and 4 bases from J, the junction kept 8 bases outside the gene matches. The CDR3 DNA sequence: TGTGCCAGCAGCGCCCGGACTAGTGGAGAGACCCAGTACTTC. This translates into CASSARTSGETQYF. Complete variable domain (other parts from reference TRBV2 and TRBJ2-5): EPEVTQTPSHQVTQMGQEVILRCVPISNHLYFYWYRQILGQKVEFLVSFYNNEISEKSEIFDDQFSVERPDGSNFTLKIRSTKLEDSAMYFCASSARTSGETQYFGPGTRLLVL.

The genes are TRBV6-1 and TRBJ1-1, with 8 bases identical to TRBD1. The CDR3 loop spans 14 amino acids. The trim removed 6 bases at V and 0 bases at J, leaving 3 bases unmatched. The germline V gene has CDR1 MNHNS and CDR2 SASEGT. For the CDR3, the DNA is TGTGCCAGCAGGACAGGGGATTTGAACACTGAAGCTTTCTTT. It specifies CASRTGDLNTEAFF.

The chain couples TRBV2 to TRBJ1-2; 7 bases fit TRBD1. The CDR3 is 13 amino acids. Germline V gene sequence: CDR1 SNHLY, CDR2 FYNNEI. Trimming at V came to 4 bases and at J to 2 bases, leaving 1 base not matched to a gene. The CDR3 reads CASSGDSNYGYTF. The CDR3 DNA follows: TGTGCCAGCAGTGGGGACAGCAACTATGGCTACACCTTC.

Only a few counts were recorded for this clone. V gene TRBV9 combines with J gene TRBJ1-2; D might be TRBD1 (5 bases). The CDR3 loop spans 14 amino acids. CDR1 and CDR2 (germline): SGDLS, YYNGEE. V was clipped by 4 bases and J by 0 bases, with 10 bases between them. This CDR3 is CASSPGTANYGYTF. The CDR3 DNA follows: TGTGCCAGCAGCCCTGGGACGGCTAACTATGGCTACACCTTC.

The chain carries TRBV19 and TRBJ2-2, with a possible D match to TRBD2 (6 bases). The CDR3 runs to 15 residues. Per the germline V gene, CDR1 is LNHDA and CDR2 is SQIVND (reference sequence). Trimming removed 7 bases at V and 5 bases at J, with 17 bases between. The CDR3 loop reads CASTRAGTWTGELFF. In DNA form, the CDR3 reads TGTGCCAGTACCCGCGCGGGGACTTGGACCGGGGAGCTGTTTTTT.

The chain has TRBV19 and TRBJ2-1, with D hard to call. The germline CDR1 and CDR2 sequences are LNHDA and SQIVND (reference sequence). Deletions cut 7 bases from V and 2 bases from J, with 9 bases between. The CDR3 has 13 residues. CDR3 in amino acids: CASTSPTYNEQFF. The CDR3 DNA reads TGTGCCAGTACCTCTCCTACCTACAATGAGCAGTTCTTC.